This T cell receptor (beta chain) was recorded in a study of shared clonotypes between healthy human individuals. Comments on this clone: Its antigen is as yet unknown. Other DNA sequences in the same sample also yield this CDR3.

Whole-study findings and limits: Clonotypes shared by all four donors outscored non-shared clonotypes in generation probability. Naive subsets tended to show greater estimated richness than memory subsets. Rarefaction curves obtained for sorted subsets showed sequencing incomplete despite large depth.

Produced via immunoSEQ multiplex PCR; TCRdb's table is partial and in-frame only. The repertoire includes 2,500,000 or so clones, more than 85% of them detected once, and 0.36% sits in the top ten. CDR1 is SEHNR and CDR2 is FQNEAQ in the germline V gene (reference sequence). Losses at the gene ends were 5 bases for V and 5 bases for J; bases not matched to a gene: 5. CDR3 length: 15 amino acids. Donors included only healthy HIV-negative adults lacking recent acute infections or vaccinations. Input material: naive CD4+ T cells from PBMCs. Subset of the sample: CD45RA+ positively selected. J is TRBJ2-2 and V is TRBV7-9; 10 bases agree with TRBD2. The TCR sequence derives from a man younger than 35 in good health. Some clones in this sample may be carry-over from other donors' samples. CDR3 region: CASSLIAGGTGELFF. The CDR3 DNA sequence: TGTGCCAGCAGCCTGATAGCGGGAGGAACCGGGGAGCTGTTTTTT.